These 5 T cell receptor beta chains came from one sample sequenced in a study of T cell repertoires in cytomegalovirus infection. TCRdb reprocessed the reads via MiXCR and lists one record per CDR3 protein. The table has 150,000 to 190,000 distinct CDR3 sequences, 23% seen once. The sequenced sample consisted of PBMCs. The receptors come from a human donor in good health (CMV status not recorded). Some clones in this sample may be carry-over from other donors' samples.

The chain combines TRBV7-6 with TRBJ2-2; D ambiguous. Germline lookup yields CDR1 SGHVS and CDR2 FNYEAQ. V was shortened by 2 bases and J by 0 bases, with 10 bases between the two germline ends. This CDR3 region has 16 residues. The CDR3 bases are TGTGCCAGCAGCTTAATCGCAGGATCGAACACCGGGGAGCTGTTTTTT. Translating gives CASSLIAGSNTGELFF.

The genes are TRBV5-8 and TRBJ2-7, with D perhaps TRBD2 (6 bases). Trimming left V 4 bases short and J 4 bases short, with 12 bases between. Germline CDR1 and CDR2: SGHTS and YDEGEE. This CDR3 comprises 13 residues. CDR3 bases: TGTGCCAGCAGCGAGGGACTTTATTACGAGCAGTACTTC. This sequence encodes CASSEGLYYEQYF.

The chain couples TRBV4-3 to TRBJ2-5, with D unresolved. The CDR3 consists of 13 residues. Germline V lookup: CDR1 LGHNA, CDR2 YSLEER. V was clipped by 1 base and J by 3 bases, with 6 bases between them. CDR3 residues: CASSQAGKETQYF. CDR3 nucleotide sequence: TGCGCCAGCAGCCAAGCCGGCAAAGAGACCCAGTACTTC.

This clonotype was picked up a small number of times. The CDR3 coding sequence is TGTGCCAGCAGTAATCCCGGGTACTGGACTGAAGCTTTCTTT. Its protein is CASSNPGYWTEAFF. The gene calls are TRBV6-5 and TRBJ1-1; D is ambiguous. This CDR3 contains 14 residues. Germline loops: CDR1 MNHEY, CDR2 SVGAGI. The V and J ends lost 5 bases and 5 bases respectively, with 15 bases between them.

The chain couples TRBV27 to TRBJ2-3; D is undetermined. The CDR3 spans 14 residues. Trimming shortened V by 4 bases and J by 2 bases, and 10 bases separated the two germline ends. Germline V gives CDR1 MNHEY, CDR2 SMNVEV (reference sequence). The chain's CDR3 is CASSYLGLTDTQYF. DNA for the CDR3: TGTGCCAGCAGTTACCTGGGCCTCACAGATACGCAGTATTTT.